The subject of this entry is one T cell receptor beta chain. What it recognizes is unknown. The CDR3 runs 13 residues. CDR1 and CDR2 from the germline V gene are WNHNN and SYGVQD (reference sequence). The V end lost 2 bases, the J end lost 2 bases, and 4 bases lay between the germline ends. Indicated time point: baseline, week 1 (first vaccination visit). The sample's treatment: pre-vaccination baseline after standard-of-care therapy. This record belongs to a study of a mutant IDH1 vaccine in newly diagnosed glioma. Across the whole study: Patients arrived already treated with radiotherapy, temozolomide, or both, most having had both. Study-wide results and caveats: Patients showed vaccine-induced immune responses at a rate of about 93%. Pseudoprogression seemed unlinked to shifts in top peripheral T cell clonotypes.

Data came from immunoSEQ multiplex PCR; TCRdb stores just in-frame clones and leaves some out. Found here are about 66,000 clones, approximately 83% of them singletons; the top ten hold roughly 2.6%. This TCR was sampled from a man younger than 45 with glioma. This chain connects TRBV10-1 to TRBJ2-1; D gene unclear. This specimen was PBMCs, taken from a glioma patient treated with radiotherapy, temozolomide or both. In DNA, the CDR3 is TGCGCCAGCAGTGAGCACGCCTACAATGAGCAGTTCTTC. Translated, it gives CASSEHAYNEQFF.